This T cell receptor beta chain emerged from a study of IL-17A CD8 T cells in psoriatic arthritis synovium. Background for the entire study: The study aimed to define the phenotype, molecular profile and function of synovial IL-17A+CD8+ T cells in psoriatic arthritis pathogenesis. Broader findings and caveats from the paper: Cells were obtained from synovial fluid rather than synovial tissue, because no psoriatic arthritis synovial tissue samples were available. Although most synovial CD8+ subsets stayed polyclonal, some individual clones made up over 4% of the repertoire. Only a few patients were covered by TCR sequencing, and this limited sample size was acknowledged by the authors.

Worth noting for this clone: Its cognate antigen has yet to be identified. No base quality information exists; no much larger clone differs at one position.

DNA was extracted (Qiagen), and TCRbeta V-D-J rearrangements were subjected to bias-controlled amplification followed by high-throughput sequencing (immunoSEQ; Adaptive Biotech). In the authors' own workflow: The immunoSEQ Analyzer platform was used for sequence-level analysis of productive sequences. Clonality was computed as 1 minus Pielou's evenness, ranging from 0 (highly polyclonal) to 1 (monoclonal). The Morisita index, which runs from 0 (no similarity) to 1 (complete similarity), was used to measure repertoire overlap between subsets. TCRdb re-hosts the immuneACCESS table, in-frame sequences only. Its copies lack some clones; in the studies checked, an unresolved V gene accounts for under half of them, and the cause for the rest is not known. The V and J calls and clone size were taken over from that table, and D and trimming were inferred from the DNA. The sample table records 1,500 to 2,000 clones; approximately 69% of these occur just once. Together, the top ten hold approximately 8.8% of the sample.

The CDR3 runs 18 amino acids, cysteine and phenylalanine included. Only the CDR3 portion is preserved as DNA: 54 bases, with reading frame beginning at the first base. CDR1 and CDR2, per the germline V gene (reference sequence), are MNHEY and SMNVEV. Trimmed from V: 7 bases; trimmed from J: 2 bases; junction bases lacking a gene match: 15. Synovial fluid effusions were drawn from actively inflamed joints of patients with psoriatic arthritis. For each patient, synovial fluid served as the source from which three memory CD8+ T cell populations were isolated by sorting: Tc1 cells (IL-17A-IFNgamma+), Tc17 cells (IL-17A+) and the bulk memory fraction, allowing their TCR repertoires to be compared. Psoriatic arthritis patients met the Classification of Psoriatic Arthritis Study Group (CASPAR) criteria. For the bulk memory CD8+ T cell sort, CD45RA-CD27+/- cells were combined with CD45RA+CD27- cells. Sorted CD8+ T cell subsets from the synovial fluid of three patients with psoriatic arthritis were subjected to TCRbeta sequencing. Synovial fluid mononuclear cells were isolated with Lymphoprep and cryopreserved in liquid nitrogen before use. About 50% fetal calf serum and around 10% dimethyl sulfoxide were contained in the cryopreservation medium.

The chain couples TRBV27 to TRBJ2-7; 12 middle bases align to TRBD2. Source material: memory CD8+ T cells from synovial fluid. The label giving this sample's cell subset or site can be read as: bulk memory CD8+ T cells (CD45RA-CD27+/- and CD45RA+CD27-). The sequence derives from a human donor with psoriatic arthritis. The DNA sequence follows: TGTGCCAGCACCGCACCGGGACTAGCGGGCCCGGGCCCCTACGAGCAGTACTTC. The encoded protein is CASTAPGLAGPGPYEQYF.